The sequence of this T cell receptor (beta chain) was determined in a study of T cells after yellow fever vaccination. 5'RACE template switching added a universal primer site and UMIs to TCR cDNA. TCRdb re-called the 5' RACE reads with MiXCR, one entry per CDR3 protein. Of about 320,000 distinct CDR3 sequences listed, approximately 12% are singletons. Concerning this clonotype itself: Its antigen remains unknown.

Points from the study as a whole: Peaking on day 5 versus 15, the secondary response was faster but weaker.

Per germline, CDR1 KGHSH and CDR2 LQKENI. The CDR3 extends over 15 amino acids. The ends were cut back, 0 bases at V and 6 bases at J, with 12 bases in the middle. The chain carries TRBV18 and TRBJ1-5, with D uncertain. This sequence originates from a man younger than 30 who received the YFV17D yellow fever vaccine. Sequencing was performed on CD4+ T cells sorted from PBMCs, taken 15 days after the yellow fever booster vaccination. CDR3 coding DNA: TGTGCCAGCTCACCACCGGAAGGACGGGGTCAGCCCCAGCATTTT. Its protein is CASSPPEGRGQPQHF.